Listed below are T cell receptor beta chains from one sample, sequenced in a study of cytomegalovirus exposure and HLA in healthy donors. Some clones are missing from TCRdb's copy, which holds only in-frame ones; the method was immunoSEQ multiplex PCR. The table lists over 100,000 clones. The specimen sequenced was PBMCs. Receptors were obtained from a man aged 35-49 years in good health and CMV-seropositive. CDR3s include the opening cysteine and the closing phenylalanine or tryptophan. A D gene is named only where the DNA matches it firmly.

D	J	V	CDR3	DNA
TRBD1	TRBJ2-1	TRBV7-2	CASSSLRQGPTYNEQFF	TGTGCCAGCAGCTCCCTAAGACAGGGTCCTACCTACAATGAGCAGTTCTTC
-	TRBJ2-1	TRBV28	CASTMNPPGYNEQFF	TGTGCCAGCACCATGAATCCCCCGGGGTACAATGAGCAGTTCTTC
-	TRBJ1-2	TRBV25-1	CASSFRGVGYTF	TGTGCCAGCAGCTTCCGGGGGGTTGGCTACACCTTC
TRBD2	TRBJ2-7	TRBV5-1	CASSLAPAGGGGYEQYF	TGCGCCAGCAGCTTGGCTCCCGCGGGGGGGGGTGGCTACGAGCAGTACTTC
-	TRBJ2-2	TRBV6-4	CASSPDSGIGELFF	TGTGCCAGCAGCCCGGACTCCGGGATCGGGGAGCTGTTTTTT
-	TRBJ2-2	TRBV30	CAWRARDTGELFF	TGTGCCTGGAGGGCGCGGGACACCGGGGAGCTGTTTTTT
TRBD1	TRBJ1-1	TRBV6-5	CASRPGQRNTEAFF	TGTGCCAGCAGGCCGGGACAGAGAAACACTGAAGCTTTCTTT
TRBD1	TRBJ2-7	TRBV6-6	CASSPLGTESYEQYF	TGTGCCAGCAGCCCCCTTGGGACAGAATCCTACGAGCAGTACTTC
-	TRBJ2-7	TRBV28	CASGEQGSYEQYF	TGTGCCAGCGGCGAACAGGGCTCCTACGAGCAGTACTTC
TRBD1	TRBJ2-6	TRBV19	CASSFPGQGLAGANVLTF	TGTGCCAGTAGTTTCCCAGGACAGGGCCTCGCTGGGGCCAACGTCCTGACTTTC
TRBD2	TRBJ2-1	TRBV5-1	CASSLDPSGYNEQFF	TGCGCCAGCAGCTTGGATCCTAGCGGCTACAATGAGCAGTTCTTC
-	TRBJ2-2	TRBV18	CASSQNRRGNTGELFF	TGTGCCAGCTCACAGAATCGGAGGGGGAACACCGGGGAGCTGTTTTTT
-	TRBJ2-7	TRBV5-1	CASSLDSPSSYEQYF	TGCGCCAGCAGCTTGGACAGTCCAAGCTCCTACGAGCAGTACTTC
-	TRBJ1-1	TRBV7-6	CASSPPRVTNTEAFF	TGTGCCAGCAGCCCTCCCCGGGTGACGAACACTGAAGCTTTCTTT
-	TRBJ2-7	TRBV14	CASSSGYEQYF	TGTGCCAGCAGCTCCGGTTACGAGCAGTACTTC
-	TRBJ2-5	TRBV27	CASSLGAVAPQETQYF	TGTGCCAGCAGTTTAGGCGCTGTAGCGCCTCAAGAGACCCAGTACTTC
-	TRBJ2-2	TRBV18	CASSYRESTGELFF	TGTGCCAGCTCGTACAGGGAGTCCACCGGGGAGCTGTTTTTT